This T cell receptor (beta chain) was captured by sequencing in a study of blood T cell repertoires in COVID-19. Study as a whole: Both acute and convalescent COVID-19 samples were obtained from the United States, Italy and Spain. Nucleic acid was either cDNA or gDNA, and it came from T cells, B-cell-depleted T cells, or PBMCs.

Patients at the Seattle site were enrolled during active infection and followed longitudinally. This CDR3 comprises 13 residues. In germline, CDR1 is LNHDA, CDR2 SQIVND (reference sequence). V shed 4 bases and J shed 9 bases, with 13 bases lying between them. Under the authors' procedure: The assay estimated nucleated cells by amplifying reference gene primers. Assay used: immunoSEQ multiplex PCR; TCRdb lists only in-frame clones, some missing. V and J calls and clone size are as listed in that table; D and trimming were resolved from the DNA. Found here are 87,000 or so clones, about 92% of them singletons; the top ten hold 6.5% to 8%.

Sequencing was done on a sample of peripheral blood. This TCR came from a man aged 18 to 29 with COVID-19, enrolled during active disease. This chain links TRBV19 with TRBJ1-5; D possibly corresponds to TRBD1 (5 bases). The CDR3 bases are TGTGCCAGTAGTAACCCACAGGTTGCGCCCCAGCATTTT. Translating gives CASSNPQVAPQHF.